One sample yielded the 6 T cell receptor beta chains listed below, sequenced in a study of identical twins. TCRdb ran MiXCR on the 5' RACE reads and lists one entry per CDR3 protein. The sample records 400,000 to 550,000 distinct CDR3 sequences, roughly an eighth being singletons. In addition, the sample was reused for a study of yellow fever vaccine responses in identical twins.

What was sequenced was CD4+ T cells sorted from blood. The source is a woman between 18 and 29 years old in good health.

V usage is TRBV20-1 and J usage is TRBJ2-5; the D gene is possibly TRBD2 (7 bases). The CDR3 totals 15 residues. Germline CDR1 DFQATT, CDR2 SNEGSKA (reference sequence). Trimming left V 5 bases short and J 5 bases short, with 21 bases between. The CDR3 loop is CSAGTQAGAGETQYF. DNA of the CDR3: TGCAGTGCTGGGACCCAGGCGGGGGCCGGGGAGACCCAGTACTTC.

This clonotype was observed a few times. The rearrangement joins TRBV11-3 to TRBJ2-5, with 12 positions matching TRBD2. The germline V gene has CDR1 SGHNT and CDR2 YENEEA. This CDR3 has 16 residues. Losses at the gene ends were 2 bases for V and 1 base for J; bases not matched to a gene: 2. The CDR3 loop reads CASSLRTSGVQETQYF. CDR3 bases: TGTGCCAGCAGCTTAAGGACTAGCGGGGTCCAAGAGACCCAGTACTTC.

This clonotype was counted at least ten times. J is TRBJ2-2 and V is TRBV20-1; 10 nucleotides match TRBD1. V lost 3 bases to trimming and J lost 5 bases; unmatched junction nucleotides: 9. Germline V gene data show CDR1 as DFQATT and CDR2 as SNEGSKA (reference sequence). The CDR3 extends over 16 amino acids. CDR3 bases: TGCAGTGCTAGGTCCTCAGACAGGGGGCATACCGGGGAGCTGTTTTTT. It translates to CSARSSDRGHTGELFF.

This sequence joins TRBV20-1 and TRBJ2-1; D uncertain. With 6 bases removed from V and 0 bases from J, the gap between germline ends came to 12 bases. The CDR3 extends over 14 amino acids. Per germline, CDR1 DFQATT and CDR2 SNEGSKA (reference sequence). The CDR3 protein is CSARTLSSYNEQFF. The CDR3 bases are TGCAGTGCCCGGACCTTGAGCTCCTACAATGAGCAGTTCTTC.

The chain couples TRBV30 to TRBJ2-4; the D is unclear. The V end lost 3 bases, the J end lost 6 bases, and 9 bases lay between the germline ends. The CDR3 has 12 residues. CDR1 and CDR2 (germline): GTSNPN, SVGIG (reference sequence). CDR3 coding DNA: TGTGCCTGGAGGCCGGCCCCAAACATTCAGTACTTC. It codes for CAWRPAPNIQYF.

This clonotype turned up a few times. The chain joins TRBV12-3 or TRBV12-4 to TRBJ2-4, with no clear D. The ends were cut back, 6 bases at V and 0 bases at J, with 6 bases in the middle. The length of the CDR3 is 13 residues. The CDR3 spells CASSPLAKNIQYF. CDR3 nucleotide sequence: TGTGCCAGCAGCCCTCTAGCCAAAAACATTCAGTACTTC.